This T cell receptor (beta chain) is drawn from a study of Tregs in tolerant kidney transplant recipients. Points from the study as a whole: The most relevant donor-specific Treg TCRbeta repertoire apparently came from expansion with activated donor B cells.

TCRdb's copy holds only in-frame clones and misses some; the assay was immunoSEQ multiplex PCR. Counted here are 200,000 to 300,000 clones, around 82% occurring once; the ten biggest clones make up under 0.65%. CD4+CD25+CD127- Tregs, CD4+CD25- non-Tregs, CD4 and CD8 cells were sorted. This CDR3 comprises 12 residues. V lost 7 bases and J 7 bases, leaving 11 bases between the germline ends. Germline CDR1 is SNHLY and CDR2 is FYNNEI. As concerns this clone: Its antigen is undetermined.

This TCR came from a human donor in good health. The specimen sequenced was CD4+ T cells from blood. The rearrangement links TRBV2 to TRBJ1-5; the D is unclear. CDR3 sequence reads: CASNGEGQPQHF. The CDR3 DNA reads as TGTGCCAGCAATGGTGAAGGGCAGCCCCAGCATTTT. The whole variable domain, remainder taken from reference TRBV2 and TRBJ1-5, is EPEVTQTPSHQVTQMGQEVILRCVPISNHLYFYWYRQILGQKVEFLVSFYNNEISEKSEIFDDQFSVERPDGSNFTLKIRSTKLEDSAMYFCASNGEGQPQHFGDGTRLSIL.